The subject of this entry is one TCR beta chain. In the study's own analysis: For nucleated cells, counts were estimated from reference gene primer amplification. Here immunoSEQ multiplex PCR was the method, and the copy in TCRdb shows in-frame clones only, minus some. V, J and clone size were drawn from that table, and D and trimming were deduced from the DNA. This sample has roughly 250,000 clones; approximately 81% occur once, and the top ten carry just under 3%. This sample is drawn from a study of blood T cell repertoires in COVID-19. J was trimmed by 7 bases and V by 4 bases; bases with no gene match: 8. Germline-derived CDR1 and CDR2 are ENHRY and SYGVKD. The CDR3 runs 15 residues.

The TCR sequence derives from a woman between 55 and 75 years old with active or convalescent COVID-19. The chain combines TRBV10-3 with TRBJ2-7; 12 bases agree with TRBD2. The sample was peripheral blood. This CDR3 reads CAISGTSGTAREQYF. In nucleotides, the CDR3 is TGTGCCATCAGTGGGACTAGCGGGACGGCGCGTGAGCAGTACTTC.